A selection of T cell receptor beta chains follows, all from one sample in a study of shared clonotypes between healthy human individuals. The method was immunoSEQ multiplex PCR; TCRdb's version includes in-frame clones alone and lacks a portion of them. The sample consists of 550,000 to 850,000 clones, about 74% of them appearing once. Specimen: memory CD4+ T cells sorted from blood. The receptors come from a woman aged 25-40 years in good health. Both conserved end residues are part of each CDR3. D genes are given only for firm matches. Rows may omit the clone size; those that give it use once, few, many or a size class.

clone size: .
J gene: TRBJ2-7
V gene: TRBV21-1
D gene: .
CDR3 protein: CASIRLAGYEQYF
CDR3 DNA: TGTGCCAGCATACGACTAGCGGGGTACGAGCAGTACTTC

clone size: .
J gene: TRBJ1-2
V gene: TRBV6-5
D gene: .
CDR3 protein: CASSYGSGHGYTF
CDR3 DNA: TGTGCCAGCAGTTACGGGTCAGGGCACGGCTACACCTTC

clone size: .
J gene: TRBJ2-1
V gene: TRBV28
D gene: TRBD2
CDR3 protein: CASSLLGSGKYNEQFF
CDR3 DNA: TGTGCCAGCAGTTTACTTGGTAGCGGGAAGTATAATGAGCAGTTCTTC

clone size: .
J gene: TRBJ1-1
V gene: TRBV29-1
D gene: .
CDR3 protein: CSVGGGRLKGTEAFF
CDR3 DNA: TGCAGCGTTGGGGGGGGCAGGCTAAAGGGAACTGAAGCTTTCTTT

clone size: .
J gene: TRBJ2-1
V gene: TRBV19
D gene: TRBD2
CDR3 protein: CASRRGFRRNEQFF
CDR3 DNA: TGTGCCAGTAGGCGGGGGTTCCGACGAAATGAGCAGTTCTTC

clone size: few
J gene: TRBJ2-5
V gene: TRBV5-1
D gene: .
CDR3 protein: CASSPNAAARGGETQYF
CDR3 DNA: TGCGCCAGCAGCCCCAACGCCGCGGCCAGGGGCGGGGAGACCCAGTACTTC

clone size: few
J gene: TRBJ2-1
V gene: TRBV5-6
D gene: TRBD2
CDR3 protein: CASSLGAILAGGGEQFF
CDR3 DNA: TGTGCCAGCAGCTTGGGGGCTATACTAGCGGGAGGTGGTGAGCAGTTCTTC

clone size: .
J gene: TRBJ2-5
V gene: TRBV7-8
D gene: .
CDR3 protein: CASSLVGWVGETQYF
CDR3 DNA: TGTGCCAGCAGCTTAGTGGGATGGGTCGGAGAGACCCAGTACTTC

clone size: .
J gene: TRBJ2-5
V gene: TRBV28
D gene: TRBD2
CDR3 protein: CASIPASSGRETQYF
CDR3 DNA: TGTGCCAGCATCCCCGCTAGTAGCGGGAGAGAGACCCAGTACTTC

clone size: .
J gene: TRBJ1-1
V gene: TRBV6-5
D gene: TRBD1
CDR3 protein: CASSYWTGGDTEAFF
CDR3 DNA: TGTGCCAGCAGTTACTGGACAGGGGGGGACACTGAAGCTTTCTTT

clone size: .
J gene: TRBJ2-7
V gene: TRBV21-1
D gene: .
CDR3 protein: CASSPWGTGIGEQYF
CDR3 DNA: .

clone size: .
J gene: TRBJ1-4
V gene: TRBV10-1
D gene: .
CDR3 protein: CASSEEREPRGKLFF
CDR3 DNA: TGCGCCAGCAGTGAGGAAAGAGAACCCAGGGGAAAACTGTTTTTT

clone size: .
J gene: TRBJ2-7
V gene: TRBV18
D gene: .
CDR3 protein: CASSLQSNEQYF
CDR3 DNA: TGTGCCAGCTCCCTACAGAGCAACGAGCAGTACTTC

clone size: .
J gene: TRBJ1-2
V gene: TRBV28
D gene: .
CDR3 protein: CASSFLGGVYGYTF
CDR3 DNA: TGTGCCAGCAGTTTTCTGGGGGGCGTCTATGGCTACACCTTC

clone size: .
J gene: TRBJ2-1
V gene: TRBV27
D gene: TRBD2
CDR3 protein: CASRWTSSFSYNEQFF
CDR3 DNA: TGTGCCAGCAGGTGGACTAGCTCGTTCTCCTACAATGAGCAGTTCTTC

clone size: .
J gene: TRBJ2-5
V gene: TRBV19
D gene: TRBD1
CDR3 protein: CASTAGGETQYF
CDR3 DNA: TGTGCCAGTACCGCAGGGGGAGAGACCCAGTACTTC

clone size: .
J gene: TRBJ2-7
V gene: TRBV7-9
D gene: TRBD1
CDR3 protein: CASSPTGGINEQYF
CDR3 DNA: TGTGCCAGCAGCCCCACAGGGGGGATCAACGAGCAGTACTTC

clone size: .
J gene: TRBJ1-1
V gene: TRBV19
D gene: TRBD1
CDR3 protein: CASRRDRLTEAFF
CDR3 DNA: TGTGCCAGTAGAAGGGACAGGCTCACTGAAGCTTTCTTT

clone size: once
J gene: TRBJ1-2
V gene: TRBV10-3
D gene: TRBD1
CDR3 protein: CANAPQGALGGYTF
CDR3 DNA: TGTGCCAACGCCCCCCAGGGGGCTTTGGGCGGCTACACCTTC

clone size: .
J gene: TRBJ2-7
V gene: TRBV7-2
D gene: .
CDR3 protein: CASSLYGNRYEQYF
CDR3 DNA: TGTGCCAGCAGCTTATACGGGAACCGTTACGAGCAGTACTTC

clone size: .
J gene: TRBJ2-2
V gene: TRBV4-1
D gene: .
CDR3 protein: CASSRVGGTGELFF
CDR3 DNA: TGCGCCAGCAGCCGGGTGGGGGGCACCGGGGAGCTGTTTTTT

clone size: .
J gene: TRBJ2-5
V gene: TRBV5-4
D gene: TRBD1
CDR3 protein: CASSREPGGPQYF
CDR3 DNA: TGTGCCAGCAGCCGTGAGCCAGGGGGCCCTCAGTACTTC

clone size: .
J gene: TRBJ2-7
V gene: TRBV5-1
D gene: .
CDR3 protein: CASSSSEVAYEQYF
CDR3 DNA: TGCGCCAGCAGCAGCAGTGAGGTCGCCTACGAGCAGTACTTC

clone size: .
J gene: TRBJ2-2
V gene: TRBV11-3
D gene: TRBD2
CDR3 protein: CASSTTSISNTGELFF
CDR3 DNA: TGTGCCAGCAGCACGACTAGCATATCGAACACCGGGGAGCTGTTTTTT

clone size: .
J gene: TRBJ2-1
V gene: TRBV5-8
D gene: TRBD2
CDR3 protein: CAGRGDNEQFF
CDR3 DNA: TGTGCTGGTCGGGGGGACAATGAGCAGTTCTTC

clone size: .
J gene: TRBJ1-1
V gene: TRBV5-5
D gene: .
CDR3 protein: CASSWWSTEAFF
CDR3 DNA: TGTGCCAGCAGCTGGTGGAGCACTGAAGCTTTCTTT

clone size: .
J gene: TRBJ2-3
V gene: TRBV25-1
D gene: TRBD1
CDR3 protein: CASRGQGARVADTQYF
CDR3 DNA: TGTGCCAGCAGGGGACAGGGGGCGCGTGTGGCAGATACGCAGTATTTT

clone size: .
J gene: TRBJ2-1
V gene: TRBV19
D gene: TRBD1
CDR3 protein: CASSKRQGLGNEQFF
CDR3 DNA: TGTGCCAGTAGTAAGCGACAGGGGCTGGGGAATGAGCAGTTCTTC

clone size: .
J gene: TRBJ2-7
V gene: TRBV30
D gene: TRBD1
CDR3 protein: CAWSVSWGQFSYEQYF
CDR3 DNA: TGTGCCTGGAGTGTGTCCTGGGGACAGTTTTCCTACGAGCAGTACTTC

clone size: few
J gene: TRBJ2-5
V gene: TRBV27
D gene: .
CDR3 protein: CASSLVSYGTQYF
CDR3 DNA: TGTGCCAGCAGTTTGGTGTCCTATGGGACCCAGTACTTC

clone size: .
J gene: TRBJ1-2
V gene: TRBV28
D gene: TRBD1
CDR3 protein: CASSQNPGQFYGYTF
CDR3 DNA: TGTGCCAGCAGTCAAAACCCGGGACAGTTCTATGGCTACACCTTC

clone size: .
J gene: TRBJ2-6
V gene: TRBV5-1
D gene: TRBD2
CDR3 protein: CASRLAGVSGANVLTF
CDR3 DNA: TGCGCCAGCAGGCTAGCGGGAGTTTCTGGGGCCAACGTCCTGACTTTC

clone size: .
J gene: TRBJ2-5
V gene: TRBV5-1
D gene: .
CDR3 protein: CASSLALTEETQYF
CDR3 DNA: TGCGCCAGCAGCTTGGCCTTGACGGAAGAGACCCAGTACTTC

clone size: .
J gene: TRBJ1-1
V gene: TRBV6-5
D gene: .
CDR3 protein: CASSWGGRLNTEAFF
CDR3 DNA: TGTGCCAGCAGCTGGGGGGGAAGGCTGAACACTGAAGCTTTCTTT

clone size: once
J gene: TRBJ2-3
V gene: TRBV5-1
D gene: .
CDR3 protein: CASSLVPPTDTQYF
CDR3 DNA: TGCGCCAGCAGCTTGGTTCCCCCCACAGATACGCAGTATTTT

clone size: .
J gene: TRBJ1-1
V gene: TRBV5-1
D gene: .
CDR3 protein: CASSFEAPTEAFF
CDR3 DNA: TGCGCCAGCAGCTTCGAGGCACCCACTGAAGCTTTCTTT

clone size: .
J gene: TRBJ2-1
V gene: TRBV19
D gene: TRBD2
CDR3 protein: CASSIRTSSTYNEQFF
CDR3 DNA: TGTGCCAGTAGTATTCGGACTAGCAGCACCTACAATGAGCAGTTCTTC

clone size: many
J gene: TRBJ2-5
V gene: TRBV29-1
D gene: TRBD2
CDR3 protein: CSVAVGGYQETQYF
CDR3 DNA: TGCAGCGTTGCGGTCGGGGGGTACCAAGAGACCCAGTACTTC

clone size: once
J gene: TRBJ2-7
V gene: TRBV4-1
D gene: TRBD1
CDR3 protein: CASSQEEVGTGTDEQYF
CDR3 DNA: TGCGCCAGCAGCCAAGAAGAGGTAGGGACAGGGACGGACGAGCAGTACTTC

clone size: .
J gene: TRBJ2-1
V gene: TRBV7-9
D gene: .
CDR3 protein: CASSLGVGGAAYNEQFF
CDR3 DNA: TGTGCCAGCAGCTTAGGCGTTGGGGGGGCAGCGTACAATGAGCAGTTCTTC

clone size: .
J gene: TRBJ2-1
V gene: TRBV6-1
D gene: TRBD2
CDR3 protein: CASTGGLAGGLSFF
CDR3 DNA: TGTGCCAGCACGGGGGGACTAGCGGGAGGCCTCAGTTTCTTC

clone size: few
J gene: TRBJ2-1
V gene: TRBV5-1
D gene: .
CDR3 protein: CASSFSVSSYNEQFF
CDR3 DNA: TGCGCCAGCAGCTTCTCCGTGAGCTCCTACAATGAGCAGTTCTTC

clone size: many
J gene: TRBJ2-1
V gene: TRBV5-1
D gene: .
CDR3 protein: CASSLDSSSYNEQFF
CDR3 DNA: TGCGCCAGCAGCTTGGACTCAAGCTCCTACAATGAGCAGTTCTTC